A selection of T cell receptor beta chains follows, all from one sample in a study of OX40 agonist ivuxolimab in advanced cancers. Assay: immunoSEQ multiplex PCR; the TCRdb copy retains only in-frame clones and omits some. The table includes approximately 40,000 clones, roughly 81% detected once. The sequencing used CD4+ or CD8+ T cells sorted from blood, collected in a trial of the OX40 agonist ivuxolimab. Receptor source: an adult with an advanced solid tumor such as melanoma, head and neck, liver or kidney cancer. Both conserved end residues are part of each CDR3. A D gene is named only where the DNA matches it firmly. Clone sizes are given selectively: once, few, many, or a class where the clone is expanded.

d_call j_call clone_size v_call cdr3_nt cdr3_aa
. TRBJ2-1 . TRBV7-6 TGTGCCAGCAGCTTAAGCGGAAACGAGCAGTTCTTC CASSLSGNEQFF
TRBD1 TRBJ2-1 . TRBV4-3 TGCGCCAGCAGCCCTACGGGACAGGGAGGGCGGGAGCAGTTCTTC CASSPTGQGGREQFF
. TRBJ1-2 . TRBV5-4 TGTGCCAGCAGCTTTTCGGGGGGGCATGGCTACACCTTC CASSFSGGHGYTF
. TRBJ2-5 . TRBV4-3 TGCGCCAGCAGCCAAGATAATCCTTATGAGACCCAGTACTTC CASSQDNPYETQYF
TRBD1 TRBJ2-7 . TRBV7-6 TGTGCCAGCAGCCGTCAGACAGGGGGCTTCGGGGGAAACTCCTACGAGCAGTACTTC CASSRQTGGFGGNSYEQYF
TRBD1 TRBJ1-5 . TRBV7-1 TGTGCCAGCAGCCCCAGACAGGGTAATCAGCCCCAGCATTTT CASSPRQGNQPQHF
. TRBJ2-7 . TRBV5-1 TGCGCCAGCAGCTGGACCGGAGGCGAGCAGTACTTC CASSWTGGEQYF
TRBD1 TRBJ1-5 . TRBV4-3 TGCGCCAGCAGCCAAACACAGGGGTCGGGACAGCCCCAGCATTTT CASSQTQGSGQPQHF
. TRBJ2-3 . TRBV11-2 TGTGCCAGCAGCTTAATGGATACGCAGTATTTT CASSLMDTQYF
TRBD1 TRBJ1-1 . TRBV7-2 TGTGCCAGCAGCTTTCGACCAGGGGGCACTGAAGCTTTCTTT CASSFRPGGTEAFF
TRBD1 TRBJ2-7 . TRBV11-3 TGTGCCAGCAGCCCCCGGACAGGGGAAGACGAGCAGTACTTC CASSPRTGEDEQYF
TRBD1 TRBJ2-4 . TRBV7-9 TGTGCCTTAGGTAGGGGAGCTACCCCCGGGACAGGGGATATCATTCAGTACTTC CALGRGATPGTGDIIQYF
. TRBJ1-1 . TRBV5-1 TGCGCCAGCAGCTTGGCCCTTTCGGGGGCGTATGAAGCTTTCTTT CASSLALSGAYEAFF
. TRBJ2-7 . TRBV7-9 TGTGCCAGCAGCGACGAGCCCTACGAGCAGTACTTC CASSDEPYEQYF
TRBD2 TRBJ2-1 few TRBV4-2 TGTGCCAGCAGCTTCTTGCTAGCGGGGAGCTCCTACAATGAGCAGTTCTTC CASSFLLAGSSYNEQFF
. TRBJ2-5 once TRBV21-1 TGTGCCAGCAGCAAAGGAAGGGCAGGGGTCCAAGAGACCCAGTACTTC CASSKGRAGVQETQYF
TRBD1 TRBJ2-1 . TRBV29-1 TGCAGCGCCGCCAAGGGACAGAGTCTTAATGAGCAGTTCTTC CSAAKGQSLNEQFF
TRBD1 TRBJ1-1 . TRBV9 TGTGCCAGCAGGGACGGCGACCAGGGGGCGAACACTGAAGCTTTCTTT CASRDGDQGANTEAFF
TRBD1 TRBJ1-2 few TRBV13 TGTGCCAGCAGTTATCAAACCGGGACAGGCACCTATGGCTACACCTTC CASSYQTGTGTYGYTF
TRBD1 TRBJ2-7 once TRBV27 TGTGCCAGCAGTTTAGGCAGGGGGACGTACGAGCAGTACTTC CASSLGRGTYEQYF
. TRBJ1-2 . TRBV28 TGTGCCAGCAGTTTAGAGGGGTTCGATGGCTACACCTTC CASSLEGFDGYTF
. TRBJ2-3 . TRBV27 TGTGCCAGCAGTTCCCAACGGGGGACCACAGATACGCAGTATTTT CASSSQRGTTDTQYF
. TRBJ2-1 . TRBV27 TGTGCCACTCAAGGGATCGGGGGTTCCTACAATGAGCAGTTCTTC CATQGIGGSYNEQFF
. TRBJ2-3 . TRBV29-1 TGCAGCGCGCCCCTGAGGGGGGGTAGCACAGATACGCAGTATTTT CSAPLRGGSTDTQYF
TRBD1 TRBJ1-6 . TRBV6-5 TGTGCCAGCGGGGGGGGACAGGAGGGTTCACCCCTCCACTTT CASGGGQEGSPLHF
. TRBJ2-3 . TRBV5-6 TGTGCCAGCAGCCCCGAGTCAGATACGCAGTATTTT CASSPESDTQYF
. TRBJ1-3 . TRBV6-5 TGTGCCAGCAGTTACTCCCGGCAGCTTGGAAACACCATATATTTT CASSYSRQLGNTIYF
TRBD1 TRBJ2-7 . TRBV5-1 TGCGCCAGCAGCTTGGACCTAGGACAGGCCTCCGAGCAGTACTTC CASSLDLGQASEQYF
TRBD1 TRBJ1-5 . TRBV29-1 TGCAGCGTCCTCGTCCCGGGACAGGGCCCCACGGGATATAGCAATCAGCCCCAGCATTTT CSVLVPGQGPTGYSNQPQHF
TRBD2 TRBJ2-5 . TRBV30 TGTGCCTGGGGGGAGGGGCTAGAGACCCAGTACTTC CAWGEGLETQYF
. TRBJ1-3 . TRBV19 TGTGCCAGTTCGACAGCAGCGGGAAACACCATATATTTT CASSTAAGNTIYF
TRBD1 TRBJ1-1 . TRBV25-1 TGTGCCAGCAACAGACAGGGAGGTACTGAAGCTTTCTTT CASNRQGGTEAFF
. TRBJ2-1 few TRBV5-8 TGTGCCAACGGAATGGGATCCGGGAACTACAATGAGCAGTTCTTC CANGMGSGNYNEQFF
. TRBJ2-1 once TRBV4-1 TGCGCCAGCAGCCAATCGCGTAATGAGCAGTTCTTC CASSQSRNEQFF
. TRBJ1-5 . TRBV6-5 TGTGCCAGCAGTTCGTCACAGGGTTACGGCAATCAGCCCCAGCATTTT CASSSSQGYGNQPQHF
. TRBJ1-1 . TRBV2 TGTGCCAGCAGTGAAGCCGGGAGGAACACTGAAGCTTTCTTT CASSEAGRNTEAFF
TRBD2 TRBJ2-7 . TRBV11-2 TGTGCCAGCAGGCCGGGAGGGCCGTTAAGCTCCTACGAGCAGTACTTC CASRPGGPLSSYEQYF
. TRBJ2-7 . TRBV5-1 TGCGCCAGCAGCTTGGAGGGTTTGGGCGAGCAGTACTTC CASSLEGLGEQYF
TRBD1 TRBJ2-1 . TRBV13 TGTGCCAGCAGCGTACGGGACAGGGAGGGTGAGCAGTTCTTC CASSVRDREGEQFF
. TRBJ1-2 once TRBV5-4 TGTGCCAGCAGCTCCTATGGAGCTAACTATGGCTACACCTTC CASSSYGANYGYTF